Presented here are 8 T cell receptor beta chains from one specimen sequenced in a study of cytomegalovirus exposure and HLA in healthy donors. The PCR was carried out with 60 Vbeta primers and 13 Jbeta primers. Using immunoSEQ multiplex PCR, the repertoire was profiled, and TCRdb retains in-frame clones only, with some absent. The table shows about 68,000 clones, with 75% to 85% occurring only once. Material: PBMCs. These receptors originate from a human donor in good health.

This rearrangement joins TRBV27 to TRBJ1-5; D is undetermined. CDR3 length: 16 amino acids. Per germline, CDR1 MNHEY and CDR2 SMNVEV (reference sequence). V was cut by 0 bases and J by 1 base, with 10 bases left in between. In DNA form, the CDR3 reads TGTGCCAGCAGTTTATCTCCCGGGGTGAGCAATCAGCCCCAGCATTTT. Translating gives CASSLSPGVSNQPQHF.

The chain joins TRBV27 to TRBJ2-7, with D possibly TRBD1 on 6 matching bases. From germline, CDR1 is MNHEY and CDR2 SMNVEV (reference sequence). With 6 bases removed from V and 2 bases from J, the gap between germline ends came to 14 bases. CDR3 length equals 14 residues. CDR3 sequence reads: CASRKDRWAYEQYF. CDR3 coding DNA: TGTGCCAGCAGGAAAGACAGGTGGGCCTACGAGCAGTACTTC.

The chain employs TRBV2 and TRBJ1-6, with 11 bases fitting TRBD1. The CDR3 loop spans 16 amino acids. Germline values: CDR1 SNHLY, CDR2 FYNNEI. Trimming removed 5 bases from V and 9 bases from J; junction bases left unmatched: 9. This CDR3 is CASSKDRGRMGSPLHF. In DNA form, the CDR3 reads TGTGCCAGCAGTAAGGACAGGGGGCGGATGGGTTCACCCCTCCACTTT.

The CDR3 DNA reads TGCGCCAGCAGTTCTCAGACTAGCGGGGGCCTGTGGTTCTTC. This gives the protein CASSSQTSGGLWFF. The chain is built from TRBV5-1 and TRBJ2-1, with TRBD2 matching over 12 bases. The V segment lost 5 bases and the J segment 15 bases; nucleotides outside the gene matches: 12. In germline, CDR1 is SGHRS, CDR2 YFSETQ. The CDR3 is 14 amino acids.

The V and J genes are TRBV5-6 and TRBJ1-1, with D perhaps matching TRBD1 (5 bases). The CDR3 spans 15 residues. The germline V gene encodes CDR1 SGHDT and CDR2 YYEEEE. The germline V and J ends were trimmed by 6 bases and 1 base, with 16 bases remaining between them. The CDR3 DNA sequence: TGTGCCAGCACCTCCCCGGGGGGTTGGAACACTGAAGCTTTCTTT. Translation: CASTSPGGWNTEAFF.

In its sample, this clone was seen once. Here the CDR3 DNA reads TGTGCCAGCAGTTACGCGAAACAGGGGATCTCCTACGAGCAGTACTTC. Its protein product is CASSYAKQGISYEQYF. This rearrangement joins TRBV6-5 to TRBJ2-7; 7 bases are shared with TRBD1. Unmatched junction bases numbered 7, after V lost 2 bases and J lost 0 bases. Germline assignment: CDR1 MNHEY and CDR2 SVGAGI. CDR3 length equals 16 residues.

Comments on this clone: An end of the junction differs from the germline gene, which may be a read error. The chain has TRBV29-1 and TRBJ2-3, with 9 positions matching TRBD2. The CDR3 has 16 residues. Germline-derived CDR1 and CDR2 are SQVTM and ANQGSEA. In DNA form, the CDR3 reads TGCGGCGTGCGGCGCCCCAGCGGGGGGTTAACAGATACGCAGTATTTT. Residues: CGVRRPSGGLTDTQYF.

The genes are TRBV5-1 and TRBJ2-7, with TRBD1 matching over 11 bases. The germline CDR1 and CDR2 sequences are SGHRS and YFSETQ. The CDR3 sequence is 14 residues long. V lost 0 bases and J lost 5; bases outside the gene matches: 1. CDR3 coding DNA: TGCGCCAGCAGCTTGGGGGACAGGGGGGACGAGCAGTACTTC. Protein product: CASSLGDRGDEQYF.